A single sample is the source of the 10 T cell receptor beta chains below, sequenced in a study of cytomegalovirus exposure and HLA in healthy donors. Use of 60 Vbeta and 13 Jbeta primers characterized the PCR. Clones were sequenced by immunoSEQ multiplex PCR, and TCRdb holds only the in-frame ones, with some missing. The sample records under 70,000 clones, 65% to 85% being singletons. Sequenced sample: PBMCs. Receptor source: a female donor in good health and CMV-seronegative.

The rearrangement uses TRBV30 and TRBJ1-2, with 7 bases matching TRBD1. The V segment lost 1 base and the J segment 8 bases; nucleotides outside the gene matches: 10. The CDR3 runs to 14 residues. Germline loops: CDR1 GTSNPN, CDR2 SVGIG (reference sequence). The CDR3 reads CAWSAQGERIGYTF. The CDR3 nucleotides read TGTGCCTGGAGTGCCCAGGGGGAGCGTATAGGCTACACCTTC.

J is TRBJ2-3 and V is TRBV5-1, with TRBD2 matching over 7 bases. CDR3 length equals 14 residues. V was clipped by 4 bases and J by 3 bases; unmatched bases: 5. Germline CDR1 and CDR2: SGHRS and YFSETQ. The CDR3 DNA reads as TGCGCCAGCAGCCGGGGGGTGAGTACAGATACGCAGTATTTT. Protein: CASSRGVSTDTQYF.

J is TRBJ1-2 and V is TRBV23-1, with a tentative D call TRBD1 (5 bases). TRBV23-1 is identified as an open reading frame with a role that is uncertain. V was clipped by 1 base and J by 6 bases, with 12 bases between them. The CDR3 contains 14 residues. This CDR3 reads CASSQYRQSHGYTF. CDR3 DNA sequence: TGCGCCAGCAGTCAATACCGACAGTCCCATGGCTACACCTTC.

CDR3 DNA: TGTGCCAGCAGTGTTCGAGCGGATTCACCAGTACGGTATTTT. This gives the protein CASSVRADSPVRYF. The J gene is TRBJ2-3, the V gene TRBV2; D perhaps matches TRBD2 (5 bases). Deletions cut 4 bases from V and 14 bases from J, with 22 bases between. The germline V gene has CDR1 SNHLY and CDR2 FYNNEI. The length of the CDR3 is 14 residues.

The chain uses TRBV6-5 and TRBJ2-1, with 10 bases lining up with TRBD2. V was clipped by 3 bases and J by 7 bases; unmatched bases: 6. This CDR3 contains 15 residues. Germline V gene data show CDR1 as MNHEY and CDR2 as SVGAGI. CDR3 loop: CASSYSGRTPNEQFF. DNA of the CDR3: TGTGCCAGCAGTTATAGCGGGAGGACCCCGAATGAGCAGTTCTTC.

The V call is TRBV5-5, the J call TRBJ1-2, with 9 bases identical to TRBD1. V gave up 4 bases and J gave up 8 bases; unmatched junction bases: 9. Germline values: CDR1 SGHKS, CDR2 YYEKEE (reference sequence). This CDR3 spans 14 amino acids. This chain's CDR3 is CASSPGGQGLGYTF. The CDR3 bases are TGTGCCAGCAGCCCGGGGGGACAGGGCCTGGGCTACACCTTC.

V gene TRBV11-2 combines with J gene TRBJ2-2, with D tentatively TRBD1 (6 bases). The germline V gene has CDR1 SGHAT and CDR2 FQNNGV. Deletions cut 5 bases from V and 6 bases from J, with 25 bases between. The CDR3 spans 18 residues. CDR3 sequence (DNA): TGTGCCAGCAGCCCAAGGGGGTTGAGAGGGCCAATGTCCGGGGAGCTGTTTTTT. Its protein is CASSPRGLRGPMSGELFF.

The V and J genes are TRBV18 and TRBJ2-2; TRBD2 aligns across 8 bases. Trimming cost V 6 bases and J 1 base; bases outside gene matches: 7. The CDR3 sequence is 16 residues long. Germline V gives CDR1 KGHSH, CDR2 LQKENI. In nucleotides, the CDR3 is TGTGCCAGCTCTTCCAGACTAGCGAGGAACACCGGGGAGCTGTTTTTT. This gives the protein CASSSRLARNTGELFF.

The J gene is TRBJ2-3, the V gene TRBV5-4, with a tentative D call TRBD2 (6 bases). The CDR3 is 16 residues long. The germline V gene encodes CDR1 SGHNT and CDR2 YYREEE (reference sequence). With 2 bases removed from V and 3 bases from J, the gap between germline ends came to 16 bases. CDR3 nucleotides: TGTGCCAGCAGCTTCGACGTAGCGGTGAGAACAGATACGCAGTATTTT. It specifies CASSFDVAVRTDTQYF.

With respect to this clone: Additional DNA sequences in this sample encode the identical CDR3. The CDR3, as DNA: TGTGCCAGCTCACCACCGCGGGTCGGGAACACTGAAGCTTTCTTT. This codes for CASSPPRVGNTEAFF. V gene TRBV18 combines with J gene TRBJ1-1; D ambiguous. This CDR3 has 15 residues. V was pared by 0 bases and J by 1 base, with 9 bases between. Germline CDR1 is KGHSH and CDR2 is LQKENI.